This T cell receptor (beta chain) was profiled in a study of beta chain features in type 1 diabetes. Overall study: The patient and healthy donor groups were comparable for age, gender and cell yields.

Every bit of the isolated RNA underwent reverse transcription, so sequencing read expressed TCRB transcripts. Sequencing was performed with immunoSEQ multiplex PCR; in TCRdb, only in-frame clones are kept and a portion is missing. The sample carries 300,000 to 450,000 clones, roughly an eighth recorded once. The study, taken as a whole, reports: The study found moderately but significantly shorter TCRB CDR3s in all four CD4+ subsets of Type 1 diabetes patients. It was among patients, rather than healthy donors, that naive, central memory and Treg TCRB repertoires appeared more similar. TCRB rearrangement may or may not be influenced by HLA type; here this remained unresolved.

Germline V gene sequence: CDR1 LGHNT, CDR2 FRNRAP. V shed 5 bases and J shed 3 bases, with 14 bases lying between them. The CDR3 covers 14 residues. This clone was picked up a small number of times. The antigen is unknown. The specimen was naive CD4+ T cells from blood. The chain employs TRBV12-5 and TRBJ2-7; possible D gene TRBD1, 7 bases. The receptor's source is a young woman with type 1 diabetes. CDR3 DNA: TGTGCTAGTGGTCAACGACAGGGACTCTACGAGCAGTACTTC. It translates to CASGQRQGLYEQYF.